The sequence of this TCR beta chain was determined in a study of T cell repertoires in cytomegalovirus infection. As for the study in general: Public TCR beta signatures indicated both CMV infection and matching HLA type.

TCRdb ran MiXCR on the reads and lists one entry per CDR3 protein. The sample has approximately 490,000 distinct CDR3 sequences, approximately 10% seen once. This clonotype was counted only a few times. Its specificity is not known. Study findings and constraints: Cumulative frequency of public TCR beta families picked out carriers of CMV plus the relevant HLA. Clonotypes of TCR beta that were HLA-C-restricted and CMV-specific dominated the ex vivo response.

The sequence came from a human donor in good health (CMV status not recorded). Some clones in this sample may be carry-over from other donors' samples. Material: PBMCs.

The CDR3 bases are TGCAGCGTTGAAGAGGGGACAGGAGTGGAGGGGTACCAAGAGACCCAGTACTTC. Translation: CSVEEGTGVEGYQETQYF. The V gene is TRBV29-1, the J gene TRBJ2-5, with TRBD1 matching over 8 bases. The V segment lost 0 bases and the J segment 0 bases; nucleotides outside the gene matches: 12. The CDR3 is made up of 18 amino acids. Germline V lookup: CDR1 SQVTM, CDR2 ANQGSEA.